The following is a T cell receptor beta chain sequence with its context. Its antigen is unknown. The CDR3 has 14 residues. Germline V gene data show CDR1 as SGHDT and CDR2 as YYEEEE. The V end was cut by 3 bases, the J end by 5 bases, with 12 bases between. This entry belongs to a study of T cell responses to AZD1222 COVID-19 vaccine. Study results and limitations: CD4 TCRs covered the whole spike, strongest at regions 160-218 and 743-854. Seropositive at baseline were only a handful of AZD1222 recipients. It should be noted that donors were predominantly white British and more often female, and clonal diversity was possibly underestimated. Nearly half of spike-specific TCRs reportedly go after variant regions that carry no mutations.

Only in-frame clones appear in the TCRdb table, and some are missing; sequencing was by immunoSEQ multiplex PCR. The sample has 100,000 to 140,000 clones, around nine tenths seen once. The TCR was taken from an adult who received the AZD1222 COVID-19 vaccine. The material was peripheral blood, obtained 28 days after the second AZD1222 dose. This chain uses TRBV5-6 with TRBJ1-5; tentatively, D is TRBD1 (6 bases). CDR3 sequence reads: CASSSTGRDQPQHF. The CDR3 region has the DNA TGTGCCAGCAGCTCGACAGGAAGGGATCAGCCCCAGCATTTT.